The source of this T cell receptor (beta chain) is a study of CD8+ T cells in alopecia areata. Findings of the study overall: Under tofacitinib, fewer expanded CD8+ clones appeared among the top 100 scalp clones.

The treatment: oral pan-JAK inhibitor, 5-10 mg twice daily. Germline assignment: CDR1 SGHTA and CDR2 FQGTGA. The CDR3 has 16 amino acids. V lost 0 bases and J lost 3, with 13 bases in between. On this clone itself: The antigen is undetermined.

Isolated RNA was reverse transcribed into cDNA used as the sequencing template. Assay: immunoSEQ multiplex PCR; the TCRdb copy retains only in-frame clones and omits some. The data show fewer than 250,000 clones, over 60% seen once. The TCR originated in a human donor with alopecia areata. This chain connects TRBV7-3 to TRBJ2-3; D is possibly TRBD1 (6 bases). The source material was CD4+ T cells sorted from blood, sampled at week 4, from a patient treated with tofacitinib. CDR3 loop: CASSLTGAVYTDTQYF. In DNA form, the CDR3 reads TGTGCCAGCAGCTTAACGGGGGCGGTATATACAGATACGCAGTATTTT. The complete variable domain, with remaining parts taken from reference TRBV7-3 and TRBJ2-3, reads GAGVSQTPSNKVTEKGKYVELRCDPISGHTALYWYRQSLGQGPEFLIYFQGTGAADDSGLPNDRFFAVRPEGSVSTLKIQRTERGDSAVYLCASSLTGAVYTDTQYFGPGTRLTVL.